A selection of T cell receptor beta chains follows, all from one sample in a study of T cells in Graves' hyperthyroidism and ophthalmopathy. Each CDR3 protein is one row after TCRdb ran MiXCR on the multiplex PCR reads. The table records about 570,000 distinct CDR3 sequences, 35% to 55% of them present only once. Material for sequencing was peripheral blood or thyroid tissue (not recorded which). These receptors all come from an adult woman with Graves' disease, either hyperthyroidism or ophthalmopathy (not recorded which). The CDR3 runs from the conserved cysteine through the conserved F or W. Each record gives: clone size, D gene, V gene, J gene, CDR3 DNA, CDR3 protein. The D gene is left open where the match is weak. Size values are once, few and many counts, or a class for expanded clones, and some rows have none.

size: many
D: NA
V: TRBV25-1
J: TRBJ1-1
DNA: TGTGCCAGCAGTGAAGGGGCAGAAGCTTTCTTT
CDR3: CASSEGAEAFF

size: few
D: NA
V: TRBV28
J: TRBJ1-2
DNA: TGTGCCAGCACGAGGGGGAAAGATGGCTACACCTTC
CDR3: CASTRGKDGYTF

size: many
D: NA
V: TRBV12-3/TRBV12-4
J: TRBJ1-5
DNA: TGTGCCAGCAGTTTAGGTGGAGCAGGCAATCAGCCCCAGCATTTT
CDR3: CASSLGGAGNQPQHF

size: NA
D: NA
V: TRBV28
J: TRBJ2-5
DNA: TGTGCCAGCAGTTTGGGTTCAAGCCAAGAGACCCAGTACTTC
CDR3: CASSLGSSQETQYF

size: NA
D: NA
V: TRBV28
J: TRBJ1-5
DNA: TGTGCCAGCAGTTCCGCCCCGCCGCTCACGGGCAATCAGCCCCAGCATTTT
CDR3: CASSSAPPLTGNQPQHF

size: many
D: NA
V: TRBV29-1
J: TRBJ2-2
DNA: TGCAGCGTTGAAACGGGACACTCTTCGACCGGGGAGCTGTTTTTT
CDR3: CSVETGHSSTGELFF

size: NA
D: TRBD1
V: TRBV7-9
J: TRBJ1-1
DNA: TGTGCCAGCAGCTTAAGGGCAGGGGGAAACACTGAAGCTTTCTTT
CDR3: CASSLRAGGNTEAFF

size: many
D: TRBD2
V: TRBV20-1
J: TRBJ2-7
DNA: TGCAGTGCTAGAGCCCGGACTAGCGGTACCTACGAGCAGTACTTC
CDR3: CSARARTSGTYEQYF

size: NA
D: NA
V: TRBV7-3
J: TRBJ1-1
DNA: TGTGCCAGCAGCTTAGCCGGGGCCCGGGCTGAAGCTTTCTTT
CDR3: CASSLAGARAEAFF

size: many
D: NA
V: TRBV7-2
J: TRBJ2-5
DNA: TGTGCCAGCAGCTTATGGGCTAGGTATGAAGAGACCCAGTACTTC
CDR3: CASSLWARYEETQYF

size: NA
D: NA
V: TRBV7-3
J: TRBJ2-2
DNA: TGTGCCAGCAGCCCACGAGGGGAGCTGTTTTTT
CDR3: CASSPRGELFF

size: many
D: TRBD2
V: TRBV9
J: TRBJ2-7
DNA: TGTGCCAGCAGCGTCGAGATGGCTAGCGGCCCCTACGAGCAGTACTTC
CDR3: CASSVEMASGPYEQYF

size: NA
D: TRBD2
V: TRBV11-1
J: TRBJ2-7
DNA: TGTGCCAGCAGTTTGCGGGAGGGCCAATCCTACGAGCAGTACTTC
CDR3: CASSLREGQSYEQYF

size: many
D: NA
V: TRBV5-6
J: TRBJ1-5
DNA: TGTGCCAGCAGCTTGGTGGATCAGCCCCAGCATTTT
CDR3: CASSLVDQPQHF

size: NA
D: TRBD2
V: TRBV7-2
J: TRBJ2-2
DNA: TGTGCCAGCAGCTTATGGGCTAGCGGGTCCGGGGAGCTGTTTTTT
CDR3: CASSLWASGSGELFF

size: once
D: NA
V: TRBV11-1
J: TRBJ1-1
DNA: TGTGCCAGCAGCTTAGCAGGACATCTGAACACTGAAGCTTTCTTT
CDR3: CASSLAGHLNTEAFF

size: many
D: NA
V: TRBV2
J: TRBJ1-2
DNA: TGTGCCAGCAGGGGATTACAGCCTCGAGGCTATGGCTACACCTTC
CDR3: CASRGLQPRGYGYTF

size: many
D: TRBD1
V: TRBV4-1
J: TRBJ2-7
DNA: TGCGCCAGCAGCCAAGATGGACAGGGTTGGGCCTACGAGCAGTACTTC
CDR3: CASSQDGQGWAYEQYF

size: NA
D: NA
V: TRBV5-1
J: TRBJ2-5
DNA: TGCGCCAGCAGCTTGGGACGGCGGTTCCAAGAGACCCAGTACTTC
CDR3: CASSLGRRFQETQYF

size: NA
D: TRBD1
V: TRBV15
J: TRBJ1-2
DNA: TGTGCCACCAGCAGAGACCGGGACAGGGATGGCTACACCTTC
CDR3: CATSRDRDRDGYTF